This TCR beta chain was observed in a study of T cells after yellow fever vaccination. This clonotype has at least ten counts. The antigen is undetermined. General study points: A faster peak, day 5 versus 15, was reached by the weaker secondary response. Post-booster repertoires again held most primary-vaccination clones (roughly 95% CD4, roughly 88% CD8).

This CDR3 comprises 13 residues. Trimming removed 0 bases at V and 7 bases at J, with 10 bases between. Germline V gene sequence: CDR1 SQVTM, CDR2 ANQGSEA. 5'RACE template switching added a universal primer site and UMIs to TCR cDNA. Each CDR3 protein is one row after TCRdb ran MiXCR on the 5' RACE reads. The sample consists of roughly 180,000 distinct CDR3 sequences, about 6.2% of them appearing once. Sequences were derived from CD4+ T cells sorted from PBMCs, sampled on the day of the first yellow fever vaccination. This clonotype was sampled from a young man who received the YFV17D yellow fever vaccine. V and J are TRBV29-1 and TRBJ1-5, with D possibly being TRBD1 (6 bases). CDR3 sequence (DNA): TGCAGCGTTGAAGAAGGGGGTGGGCAGCCCCAGCATTTT. Amino acids: CSVEEGGGQPQHF. Looking up the rest from reference TRBV29-1 and TRBJ1-5 gives the full variable domain: SAVISQKPSRDICQRGTSLTIQCQVDSQVTMMFWYRQQPGQSLTLIATANQGSEATYESGFVIDKFPISRPNLTFSTLTVSNMSPEDSSIYLCSVEEGGGQPQHFGDGTRLSIL.